This T cell receptor beta chain originates from a study of control samples from healthy donors and cancer patients. Unmatched junction bases numbered 12, after V lost 5 bases and J lost 6 bases. The CDR3 consists of 14 residues. Germline V gene lookup returns CDR1 GTSNPN and CDR2 SVGIG (reference sequence). Sequenced by immunoSEQ multiplex PCR; TCRdb stores in-frame clones only, minus some. The table includes roughly 160,000 clones, almost 90% detected once. Sequencing was performed on blood. The source of this sequence is a woman aged 25 to 39 in good health. This chain joins TRBV30 and TRBJ1-2; 7 bases align to TRBD1. The CDR3 loop is CAWGGPRGVNGYTF. In DNA form, the CDR3 reads TGTGCCTGGGGAGGCCCCAGGGGGGTAAATGGCTACACCTTC.